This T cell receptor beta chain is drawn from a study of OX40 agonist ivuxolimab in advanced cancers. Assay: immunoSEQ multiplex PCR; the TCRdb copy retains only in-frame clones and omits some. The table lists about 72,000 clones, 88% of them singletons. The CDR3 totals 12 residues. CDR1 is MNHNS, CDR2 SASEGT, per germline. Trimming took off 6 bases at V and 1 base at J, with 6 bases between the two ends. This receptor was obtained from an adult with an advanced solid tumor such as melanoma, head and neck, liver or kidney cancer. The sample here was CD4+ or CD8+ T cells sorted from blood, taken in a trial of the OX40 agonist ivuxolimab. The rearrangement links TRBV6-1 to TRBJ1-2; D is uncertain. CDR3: CASSPSNYGYTF. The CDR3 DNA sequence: TGTGCCAGCAGCCCAAGTAACTATGGCTACACCTTC.